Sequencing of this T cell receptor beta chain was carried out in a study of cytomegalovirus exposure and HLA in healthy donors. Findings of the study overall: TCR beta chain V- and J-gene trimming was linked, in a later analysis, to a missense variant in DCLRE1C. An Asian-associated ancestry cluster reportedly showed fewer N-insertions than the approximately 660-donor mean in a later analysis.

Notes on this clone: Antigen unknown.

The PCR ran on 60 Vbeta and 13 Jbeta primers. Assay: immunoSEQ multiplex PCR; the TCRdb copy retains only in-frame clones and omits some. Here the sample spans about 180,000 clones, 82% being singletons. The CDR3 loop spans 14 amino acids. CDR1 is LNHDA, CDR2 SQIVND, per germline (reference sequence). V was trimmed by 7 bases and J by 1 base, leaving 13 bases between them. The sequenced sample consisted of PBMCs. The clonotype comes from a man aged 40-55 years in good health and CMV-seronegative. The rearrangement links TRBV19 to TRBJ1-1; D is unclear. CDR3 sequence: CASNDILGNTEAFF. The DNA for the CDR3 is TGTGCCAGTAACGACATTCTGGGGAACACTGAAGCTTTCTTT.